These 25 T cell receptor beta chains originate from one sample sequenced in a study of T cell repertoires in cytomegalovirus infection. TCRdb itself ran the reads through MiXCR, one entry per CDR3 protein. The data hold around 750,000 distinct CDR3 sequences, with about 33% observed a single time. The antigens for these receptors are not known. The material was cultured CD8+ T cells from PBMCs, obtained from culture after CMV antigen stimulation. Every receptor here comes from a human donor in good health (CMV status not recorded). Some clones in this sample may be carry-over from other donors' samples.

The rearrangement joins TRBV27 to TRBJ2-1; 13 nucleotides align to TRBD2. Germline values: CDR1 MNHEY, CDR2 SMNVEV (reference sequence). V lost 6 bases and J lost 2; bases outside the gene matches: 4. The CDR3 contains 16 residues. In DNA form, the CDR3 reads TGTGCCAGCAGAATAACTAGCGGGGGGGCCTACAATGAGCAGTTCTTC. It translates to CASRITSGGAYNEQFF.

The chain couples TRBV19 to TRBJ1-2, with D maybe TRBD1 (5 bases). The CDR3 loop spans 13 amino acids. In germline, CDR1 is LNHDA, CDR2 SQIVND (reference sequence). The germline V and J ends were trimmed by 3 bases and 8 bases, with 13 bases remaining between them. The CDR3 sequence: CASSIRDPVGYTF. The CDR3 DNA follows: TGTGCCAGTAGTATCAGGGATCCAGTCGGCTACACCTTC.

This clonotype was detected a few times. The genes are TRBV6-6 and TRBJ2-7; D is uncertain. Trimming shortened V by 6 bases and J by 0 bases, and 12 bases separated the two germline ends. Per germline, CDR1 MNHNY and CDR2 SVGAGI (reference sequence). The CDR3 is made up of 14 amino acids. The chain's CDR3 is CASSPPSPSYEQYV. DNA of the CDR3: TGTGCCAGCAGCCCTCCATCGCCCTCCTACGAGCAGTACGTC.

This clonotype has a handful of counts. The chain combines TRBV29-1 with TRBJ2-3; 9 positions agree with TRBD2. With V trimmed by 0 bases and J by 6 bases, 19 bases remained unmatched. Germline CDR1 and CDR2: SQVTM and ANQGSEA. The CDR3 consists of 19 residues. CDR3 residues: CSVEDPHHRTSAGSDTQYF. Written as DNA, the CDR3 is TGCAGCGTTGAAGATCCCCATCACCGGACTAGCGCTGGGTCCGATACGCAGTATTTT.

The chain couples TRBV7-9 to TRBJ2-3, with D perhaps TRBD1 (6 bases). V lost 2 bases and J 0 bases, leaving 12 bases between the germline ends. The CDR3 covers 16 residues. The germline V gene has CDR1 SEHNR and CDR2 FQNEAQ (reference sequence). In DNA form, the CDR3 reads TGTGCCAGCAGCTTACAGGGGTCTTGGAGCACAGATACGCAGTATTTT. Protein product: CASSLQGSWSTDTQYF. Looking up the rest from reference TRBV7-9 and TRBJ2-3 gives the full variable domain: DTGVSQNPRHKITKRGQNVTFRCDPISEHNRLYWYRQTLGQGPEFLTYFQNEAQLEKSRLLSDRFSAERPKGSFSTLEIQRTEQGDSAMYLCASSLQGSWSTDTQYFGPGTRLTVL.

This clonotype was picked up a small number of times. The gene calls are TRBV14 and TRBJ1-1, with a weak D call TRBD1 (5 bases). V was pared by 6 bases and J by 7 bases, with 12 bases between. Germline V gives CDR1 SGHDN, CDR2 FVKESK. The CDR3 runs to 12 residues. CDR3 sequence: CASSHQGIEAFF. The CDR3 DNA reads TGTGCCAGCAGTCACCAGGGAATTGAAGCTTTCTTT.

V usage is TRBV9 and J usage is TRBJ1-1, with 8 nucleotides matching TRBD1. There are 14 residues in the CDR3. CDR1 is SGDLS and CDR2 is YYNGEE in the germline V gene. V lost 4 bases to trimming and J lost 1 base; unmatched junction nucleotides: 3. CDR3: CASSPQGANTEAFF. The CDR3 nucleotides read TGTGCCAGCAGCCCTCAGGGGGCGAACACTGAAGCTTTCTTT.

In this sample, this clonotype turned up many times. The V and J genes are TRBV7-8 and TRBJ2-3; 7 bases are shared with TRBD1. The CDR3 is made up of 17 amino acids. The ends lost 5 bases at V and 2 bases at J; junction bases unmatched: 13. Looked up from germline, CDR1 is SGHVS and CDR2 is FQNEAQ. Here the CDR3 reads CASSPLGGRALTDTQYF. The CDR3 DNA is TGTGCCAGCAGCCCCCTAGGGGGCAGGGCCCTCACAGATACGCAGTATTTT.

This clonotype was picked up a small number of times. The chain carries TRBV20-1 and TRBJ1-5; D unresolved. This CDR3 spans 16 amino acids. V lost 6 bases and J 3 bases, leaving 21 bases between the germline ends. Germline loops: CDR1 DFQATT, CDR2 SNEGSKA (reference sequence). The CDR3 DNA follows: TGCAGTGCCGTCGGGAGTACTTATAAAACCAATCAGCCCCAGCATTTT. Protein: CSAVGSTYKTNQPQHF.

This clonotype was seen only a few times. The CDR3 spells CASSQGFQGASDTQYF. CDR3 coding DNA: TGCGCCAGCAGCCAAGGATTCCAGGGGGCATCGGATACGCAGTATTTT. J is TRBJ2-3 and V is TRBV4-3; 8 nucleotides agree with TRBD1. Germline V gene data show CDR1 as LGHNA and CDR2 as YSLEER. This CDR3 is built from 16 residues. V was pared by 1 base and J by 6 bases, with 9 bases of the junction left unmatched.

This chain links TRBV19 with TRBJ2-1; D unresolved. The germline CDR1 and CDR2 sequences are LNHDA and SQIVND (reference sequence). The CDR3 is made up of 14 amino acids. V was clipped by 6 bases and J by 3 bases, with 12 bases between them. The CDR3 spells CASRVESDYNEQFF. Written as DNA, the CDR3 is TGTGCCAGTAGAGTCGAGTCAGACTACAATGAGCAGTTCTTC.

As to this clonotype: As the CDR3 is not closed by the conserved phenylalanine or tryptophan, this likely results from a read error. V and J are TRBV6-6 and TRBJ1-1; a weak D match, TRBD1 (5 bases). V shed 10 bases and J shed 1 base, with 13 bases lying between them. The CDR3 loop spans 13 amino acids. Germline assignment: CDR1 MNHNY and CDR2 SVGAGI (reference sequence). The CDR3 region is CATQPDRNTEAFS. CDR3 DNA sequence: TGTGCCACCCAGCCTGACAGGAACACTGAAGCTTTCTCT.

The rearrangement uses TRBV12-5 and TRBJ1-1; D possibly corresponds to TRBD1 (6 bases). Germline lookup yields CDR1 LGHNT and CDR2 FRNRAP. The CDR3 sequence is 17 residues long. The V end was cut by 0 bases, the J end by 0 bases, with 14 bases between. The CDR3 DNA is TGTGCTAGTGGTTTGGTACTTGGGGGGCCCGTGAACACTGAAGCTTTCTTT. This sequence encodes CASGLVLGGPVNTEAFF.

This clonotype was recorded at least ten times. This chain connects TRBV7-9 to TRBJ1-5; D possibly corresponds to TRBD1 (5 bases). The germline V and J ends were trimmed by 6 bases and 6 bases, with 9 bases remaining between them. Per germline, CDR1 SEHNR and CDR2 FQNEAQ (reference sequence). The CDR3 runs to 12 residues. The CDR3, as DNA: TGTGCCAGCAGAGGGGCTGGTCAGCCCCAGCATTTT. This encodes CASRGAGQPQHF.

The chain couples TRBV20-1 to TRBJ2-7, with TRBD1 matching 9 bases. Germline V lookup: CDR1 DFQATT, CDR2 SNEGSKA (reference sequence). The V segment lost 7 bases and the J segment 7 bases; nucleotides outside the gene matches: 11. This CDR3 contains 13 residues. The chain's CDR3 is CSVEGDRVWEQYF. CDR3 sequence (DNA): TGCAGTGTCGAGGGGGACAGGGTGTGGGAGCAGTACTTC.

Turning to this clonotype: The missing conserved phenylalanine or tryptophan at the end of this CDR3 makes a read error likely. This rearrangement joins TRBV5-1 to TRBJ2-6; no clear D gene. Germline CDR1 is SGHRS and CDR2 is YFSETQ. The CDR3 length is 16 residues. V was cut by 4 bases and J by 0 bases, with 11 bases left in between. The CDR3 bases are TGCGCCAGCAGCCTAGACACATCCTCTGGGGCCAACGTCCTGACTCTC. It codes for CASSLDTSSGANVLTL.

Only a few counts were recorded for this clonotype. The chain's CDR3 is CASSATLDRGFGNTIYF. In nucleotides, the CDR3 is TGTGCCAGCAGCGCAACACTAGACAGGGGGTTTGGAAACACCATATATTTT. The chain carries TRBV7-6 and TRBJ1-3; 9 bases are a match to TRBD1. Germline lookup yields CDR1 SGHVS and CDR2 FNYEAQ. The CDR3 is made up of 17 amino acids. V lost 5 bases and J lost 3; bases outside the gene matches: 11.

This clonotype was seen a few times. The rearrangement joins TRBV6-5 to TRBJ1-1; maybe TRBD1 (5 bases). The CDR3 has 15 amino acids. V was pared by 0 bases and J by 0 bases, with 8 bases between. Germline CDR1 is MNHEY and CDR2 is SVGAGI. In DNA form, the CDR3 reads TGTGCCAGCAGTTACTCCGGGACGGTGAACACTGAAGCTTTCTTT. Its protein product is CASSYSGTVNTEAFF.

The chain carries TRBV7-9 and TRBJ2-7; D is possibly TRBD1 or TRBD2 (6 bases each). Per the germline V gene, CDR1 is SEHNR and CDR2 is FQNEAQ (reference sequence). There are 15 residues in the CDR3. V was trimmed by 4 bases and J by 1 base, leaving 14 bases between them. CDR3: CASSSETGRSYEQYF. The CDR3 DNA is TGTGCCAGCAGCTCCGAAACAGGGAGGTCCTACGAGCAGTACTTC.

This clonotype has more than one count but fewer than ten. The gene calls are TRBV27 and TRBJ1-5, with a weak D call TRBD1 (5 bases). The CDR3 sequence is 14 residues long. Trimming pared 4 bases from V and 6 bases from J, leaving 13 bases between. Germline CDR1 and CDR2: MNHEY and SMNVEV (reference sequence). The CDR3 DNA sequence: TGTGCCAGCAGTTCCCGTTCGGGGGGTCAGCCCCAGCATTTT. The encoded protein is CASSSRSGGQPQHF.

This clonotype was observed many times. This sequence joins TRBV6-1 and TRBJ1-1; possible D gene TRBD1, 5 bases. Germline V gene sequence: CDR1 MNHNS, CDR2 SASEGT. CDR3 length: 16 residues. Trimming took 5 bases from V and 0 from J, leaving 16 bases between them. The CDR3 DNA reads TGTGCCAGCAGTCTAAAATTGGGACTCCTGAACACTGAAGCTTTCTTT. Translated: CASSLKLGLLNTEAFF.

This clonotype was picked up a small number of times. V usage is TRBV4-1 and J usage is TRBJ1-5; D is ambiguous. Between the trimmed V and J ends, which lost 1 base and 4 bases, there was a span of 11 bases. Germline CDR1 is MGHRA and CDR2 is YSYEKL. CDR3 length equals 15 residues. The CDR3 protein is CASSQVNTENQPQHF. The CDR3 DNA follows: TGCGCCAGCAGCCAAGTTAACACGGAGAATCAGCCCCAGCATTTT.

V is TRBV7-9 and J is TRBJ1-6; no firm D call. Germline V CDR1 and CDR2: SEHNR, FQNEAQ (reference sequence). The CDR3 runs 14 residues. V dropped 6 bases and J dropped 6 bases, with 12 bases sitting between them. The CDR3 DNA is TGTGCCAGCAGGGACCCCGGGCTTAATTCACCCCTCCACTTT. Translated: CASRDPGLNSPLHF.

This rearrangement joins TRBV20-1 to TRBJ2-5, with D possibly matching TRBD2 (6 bases). The V end was cut by 2 bases, the J end by 5 bases, with 18 bases between. In germline, CDR1 is DFQATT, CDR2 SNEGSKA (reference sequence). This CDR3 is built from 15 residues. The CDR3 DNA reads as TGCAGTGCTAGACCCCCCGGGGGTAAGCGGGAGACCCAGTACTTC. Its protein product is CSARPPGGKRETQYF.

V usage is TRBV5-1 and J usage is TRBJ2-3; TRBD2 is a possible D gene (6 bases). With 4 bases removed from V and 4 bases from J, the gap between germline ends came to 16 bases. Germline CDR1 SGHRS, CDR2 YFSETQ. The CDR3 extends over 15 amino acids. The CDR3 nucleotides are TGCGCCAGCAGCGGGCCCGGGAGCCCTCCAGATACGCAGTATTTT. Translated, it gives CASSGPGSPPDTQYF. The variable domain in full, with the rest retrieved from reference TRBV5-1 and TRBJ2-3, is KAGVTQTPRYLIKTRGQQVTLSCSPISGHRSVSWYQQTPGQGLQFLFEYFSETQRNKGNFPGRFSGRQFSNSRSEMNVSTLELGDSALYLCASSGPGSPPDTQYFGPGTRLTVL.